A single TCR beta chain is shown here with its context. Its antigen remains unknown. This may stem from a read error, because a much larger clone lies one nucleotide away. The sample originates from a study of post-analysis software for immune sequencing data. Broader study findings: Comparison with controls showed significantly lower normalized Chao1 diversity in multiple sclerosis patients. Roughly five TRBV segments appeared more often in patients than in controls, and TRBV5-6, TRBV5-1 and TRBV20-1 were among these.

V was clipped by 8 bases and J by 4 bases; unmatched bases: 7. CDR1 is MNHEY, CDR2 SVGAGI, per germline. The length of the CDR3 is 13 residues. Unique molecular identifiers tagged the TCR beta cDNA libraries. There were roughly 0.95 to 11 million T cells, and 510,000 or so cDNA molecules came from them. In TCRdb, the PCR reads were re-called with MiXCR into one record per CDR3 protein. The data hold about 460,000 distinct CDR3 sequences, with over 35% observed a single time. This receptor was taken from a girl aged 5 to 17 with multiple sclerosis. This chain joins TRBV6-5 and TRBJ1-2; the match to TRBD1 covers 7 bases. Sequenced material: blood. The CDR3, as DNA: TGTGCCAGCGGCCGACAGGGTGTCTATGGCTACACCTTC. Protein product: CASGRQGVYGYTF.